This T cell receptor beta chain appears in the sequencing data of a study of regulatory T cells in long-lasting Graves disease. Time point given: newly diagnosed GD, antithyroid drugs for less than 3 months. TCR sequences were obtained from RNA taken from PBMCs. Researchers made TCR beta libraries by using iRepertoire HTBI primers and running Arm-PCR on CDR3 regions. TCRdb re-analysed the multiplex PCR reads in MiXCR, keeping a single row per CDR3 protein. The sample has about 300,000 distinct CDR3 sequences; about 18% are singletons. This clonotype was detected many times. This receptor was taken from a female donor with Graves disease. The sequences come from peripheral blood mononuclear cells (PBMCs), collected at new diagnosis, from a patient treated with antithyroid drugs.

This chain's CDR3 is CASSQVRGSRNTGELFF. The CDR3 region has the DNA TGTGCCAGCAGCCAAGTACGCGGGAGTCGGAACACCGGGGAGCTGTTTTTT. The gene calls are TRBV3-1 and TRBJ2-2; the match to TRBD2 covers 7 bases. Germline V gene lookup returns CDR1 LGHDT and CDR2 YNNKEL (reference sequence). V lost 1 base and J lost 1; bases outside the gene matches: 6. The CDR3 runs 17 residues. The entire variable domain, with the rest obtained from reference TRBV3-1 and TRBJ2-2, is as follows: DTAVSQTPKYLVTQMGNDKSIKCEQNLGHDTMYWYKQDSKKFLKIMFSYNNKELIINETVPNRFSPKSPDKAHLNLHINSLELGDSAVYFCASSQVRGSRNTGELFFGEGSRLTVL.